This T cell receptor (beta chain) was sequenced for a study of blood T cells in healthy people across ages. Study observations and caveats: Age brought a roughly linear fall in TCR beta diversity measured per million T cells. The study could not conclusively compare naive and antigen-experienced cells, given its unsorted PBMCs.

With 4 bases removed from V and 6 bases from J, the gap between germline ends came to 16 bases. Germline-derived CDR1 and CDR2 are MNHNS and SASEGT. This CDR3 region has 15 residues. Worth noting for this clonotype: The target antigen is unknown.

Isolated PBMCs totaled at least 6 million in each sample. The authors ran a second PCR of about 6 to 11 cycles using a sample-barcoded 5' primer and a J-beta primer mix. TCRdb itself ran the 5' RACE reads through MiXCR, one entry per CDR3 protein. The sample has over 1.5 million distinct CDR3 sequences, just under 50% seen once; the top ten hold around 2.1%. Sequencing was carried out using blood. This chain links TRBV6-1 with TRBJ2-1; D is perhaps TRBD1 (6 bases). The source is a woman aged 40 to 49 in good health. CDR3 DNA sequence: TGTGCCAGCAGTGGGAACAGGGCCAGTGGCAATGAGCAGTTCTTC. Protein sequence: CASSGNRASGNEQFF.